The source of this TCR beta chain is a study of T cell responses to AZD1222 COVID-19 vaccine. Study observations and caveats: Baseline seropositivity characterized only a handful of AZD1222 recipients.

Germline V gives CDR1 MDHEN, CDR2 SYDVKM. The V end was cut by 1 base, the J end by 4 bases, with 8 bases between. This CDR3 has 14 amino acids. Data came from immunoSEQ multiplex PCR; TCRdb stores just in-frame clones and leaves some out. The sample includes about 120,000 clones, around 90% of them seen just once. Comments on this clone: The antigen is undetermined.

This chain joins TRBV28 and TRBJ1-3; D not resolved. This clonotype was obtained from an adult who received the AZD1222 COVID-19 vaccine. The sample here was peripheral blood, taken 28 days after the second AZD1222 dose. CDR3 DNA: TGTGCCAGCAGTTTATTGGCAGCGGGAAACACCATATATTTT. This sequence encodes CASSLLAAGNTIYF.